This is a list of T cell receptor beta chains from one sample in a study of post-analysis software for immune sequencing data. TCRdb analysed the PCR reads with MiXCR anew, one entry per CDR3 protein. This table holds under 900,000 distinct CDR3 sequences, roughly 50% found once. The specimen was blood. All receptors derive from a girl between 10 and 17 years old with multiple sclerosis. CDR3s include the opening cysteine and the closing phenylalanine or tryptophan. Fields, in order: V gene, D gene, clone size, J gene, CDR3 protein, CDR3 DNA. D genes are given only for firm matches. The size field is filled for only some rows; it gives once, few, many or a size class.

v_gene: TRBV9
d_gene: NA
abundance: few
j_gene: TRBJ2-7
CDR3aa: CASSVDGYEQYF
CDR3nt: TGTGCCAGCAGCGTAGACGGCTACGAGCAGTACTTC

v_gene: TRBV6-5
d_gene: NA
abundance: NA
j_gene: TRBJ2-7
CDR3aa: CASRDSKTYEQYF
CDR3nt: TGTGCCTCCCGGGACTCGAAGACCTACGAGCAGTACTTC

v_gene: TRBV7-8
d_gene: NA
abundance: NA
j_gene: TRBJ2-3
CDR3aa: CASSPTTVGTDTQYF
CDR3nt: TGTGCCAGCAGCCCTACTACAGTCGGAACAGATACGCAGTATTTT

v_gene: TRBV5-1
d_gene: NA
abundance: NA
j_gene: TRBJ2-7
CDR3aa: CASSLYRSYEQYF
CDR3nt: TGCGCCAGCAGCTTGTACCGCTCCTACGAGCAGTACTTC

v_gene: TRBV29-1
d_gene: TRBD1
abundance: NA
j_gene: TRBJ2-1
CDR3aa: CSVDSGQGLKEQFF
CDR3nt: TGCAGCGTTGACTCTGGACAGGGGCTTAAGGAGCAGTTCTTC

v_gene: TRBV20-1
d_gene: NA
abundance: NA
j_gene: TRBJ2-7
CDR3aa: CSARGIGPSYEQYF
CDR3nt: TGCAGTGCTAGAGGGATAGGTCCCTCCTACGAGCAGTACTTC

v_gene: TRBV5-1
d_gene: TRBD1
abundance: many
j_gene: TRBJ1-2
CDR3aa: CASSLGTANYGYTF
CDR3nt: TGTGCCAGCAGCTTAGGGACAGCCAACTATGGCTACACCTTC

v_gene: TRBV10-3
d_gene: TRBD1
abundance: NA
j_gene: TRBJ2-5
CDR3aa: CAIRDRGPGETQYF
CDR3nt: TGTGCCATCAGGGACAGGGGGCCAGGGGAGACCCAGTACTTC

v_gene: TRBV19
d_gene: NA
abundance: many
j_gene: TRBJ1-1
CDR3aa: CASSISGSTEAFF
CDR3nt: TGTGCCAGTAGTATCTCCGGCAGCACTGAAGCTTTCTTT

v_gene: TRBV5-1
d_gene: NA
abundance: NA
j_gene: TRBJ2-5
CDR3aa: CASSFVLNGGPEETQYF
CDR3nt: TGCGCCAGCAGCTTTGTGTTGAATGGGGGACCCGAAGAGACCCAGTACTTC

v_gene: TRBV11-2
d_gene: TRBD1
abundance: once
j_gene: TRBJ2-7
CDR3aa: CASSGTAFTYEQYF
CDR3nt: TGTGCCAGCAGTGGGACAGCCTTTACCTACGAGCAGTACTTC

v_gene: TRBV6-4
d_gene: TRBD2
abundance: few
j_gene: TRBJ2-3
CDR3aa: CASSVAGRSDTQYF
CDR3nt: TGTGCCAGCAGTGTAGCGGGGAGATCAGATACGCAGTATTTT

v_gene: TRBV15
d_gene: TRBD2
abundance: NA
j_gene: TRBJ2-3
CDR3aa: CATSRDRTSGFTDTQYF
CDR3nt: TGTGCCACCAGCAGAGATCGGACTAGCGGCTTCACAGATACGCAGTATTTT

v_gene: TRBV3-1
d_gene: TRBD2
abundance: many
j_gene: TRBJ2-1
CDR3aa: CASSQDPAGALNEQFF
CDR3nt: TGTGCCAGCAGCCAAGATCCTGCGGGAGCTCTCAATGAGCAGTTCTTC

v_gene: TRBV12-3/TRBV12-4
d_gene: NA
abundance: NA
j_gene: TRBJ2-1
CDR3aa: CASSLRGTFLLSSYNEQFF
CDR3nt: TGTGCCAGCAGTCTTAGAGGGACTTTTCTCCTAAGCTCCTACAATGAGCAGTTCTTC

v_gene: TRBV3-1
d_gene: TRBD2
abundance: NA
j_gene: TRBJ2-7
CDR3aa: CASSQERLAGDNEQYF
CDR3nt: TGTGCCAGCAGCCAAGAGAGACTAGCGGGAGACAACGAGCAGTACTTC

v_gene: TRBV7-9
d_gene: NA
abundance: NA
j_gene: TRBJ2-4
CDR3aa: CASSTTQGAKNIQYF
CDR3nt: TGTGCCAGCAGCACTACGCAGGGAGCCAAAAACATTCAGTACTTC

v_gene: TRBV29-1
d_gene: TRBD1
abundance: NA
j_gene: TRBJ1-2
CDR3aa: CSVEFSTGAGYGYTF
CDR3nt: TGCAGCGTTGAGTTCTCCACAGGGGCGGGCTATGGCTACACCTTC

v_gene: TRBV4-1
d_gene: NA
abundance: many
j_gene: TRBJ2-5
CDR3aa: CASSQPQETQYF
CDR3nt: TGTGCCAGCAGCCAACCTCAAGAGACCCAGTACTTC

v_gene: TRBV29-1
d_gene: TRBD1
abundance: few
j_gene: TRBJ2-5
CDR3aa: CSVIQTGSETQYF
CDR3nt: TGCAGCGTGATACAGACAGGGTCGGAGACCCAGTACTTC

v_gene: TRBV18
d_gene: NA
abundance: NA
j_gene: TRBJ2-6
CDR3aa: CASSPVDRGANVLTF
CDR3nt: TGTGCCAGCTCACCAGTTGATCGAGGGGCCAACGTCCTGACTTTC

v_gene: TRBV7-3
d_gene: NA
abundance: few
j_gene: TRBJ2-6
CDR3aa: CASSPPGSAGANVLTF
CDR3nt: TGTGCCAGCAGCCCCCCAGGCAGCGCCGGGGCCAACGTCCTGACTTTC

v_gene: TRBV5-6
d_gene: NA
abundance: NA
j_gene: TRBJ2-5
CDR3aa: CASSLDRPRLGTQYF
CDR3nt: TGTGCCAGCAGCTTGGACAGGCCACGCTTGGGGACCCAGTACTTC

v_gene: TRBV12-3/TRBV12-4
d_gene: NA
abundance: NA
j_gene: TRBJ1-2
CDR3aa: CASSFSGGDRGYTF
CDR3nt: TGTGCCAGCAGTTTTAGCGGAGGGGATCGTGGCTACACCTTC

v_gene: TRBV12-3/TRBV12-4
d_gene: NA
abundance: few
j_gene: TRBJ2-1
CDR3aa: CASTNNEQFF
CDR3nt: TGTGCCAGCACCAACAATGAGCAGTTCTTC

v_gene: TRBV12-3/TRBV12-4
d_gene: NA
abundance: many
j_gene: TRBJ2-6
CDR3aa: CASSLRTGANVLTF
CDR3nt: TGTGCCAGCAGTTTAAGGACTGGGGCCAACGTCCTGACTTTC

v_gene: TRBV29-1
d_gene: TRBD2
abundance: few
j_gene: TRBJ2-1
CDR3aa: CSVVGLAGINEQFF
CDR3nt: TGCAGCGTCGTGGGACTAGCGGGAATCAATGAGCAGTTCTTC

v_gene: TRBV10-2
d_gene: TRBD2
abundance: NA
j_gene: TRBJ2-1
CDR3aa: CASTGREVRGTQFF
CDR3nt: TGCGCCAGCACGGGGCGGGAGGTCCGCGGTACGCAGTTCTTC

v_gene: TRBV3-1
d_gene: NA
abundance: NA
j_gene: TRBJ2-7
CDR3aa: CASSQSPDEQYF
CDR3nt: TGTGCCAGCAGCCAATCTCCTGACGAGCAGTACTTC

v_gene: TRBV5-1
d_gene: NA
abundance: NA
j_gene: TRBJ1-1
CDR3aa: CASGSQGDTEAFF
CDR3nt: TGCGCCAGCGGATCACAGGGAGACACTGAAGCTTTCTTT

v_gene: TRBV5-1
d_gene: NA
abundance: NA
j_gene: TRBJ2-5
CDR3aa: CASSPPLRGARWNQYF
CDR3nt: TGCGCCAGCAGCCCCCCTTTGAGGGGGGCCCGTTGGAACCAGTACTTC

v_gene: TRBV7-2
d_gene: TRBD1
abundance: few
j_gene: TRBJ2-1
CDR3aa: CASSPQRDRGSNEQFF
CDR3nt: TGTGCCAGCAGCCCCCAACGGGACAGGGGTTCCAATGAGCAGTTCTTC

v_gene: TRBV20-1
d_gene: TRBD2
abundance: many
j_gene: TRBJ2-5
CDR3aa: CSARATSGSMETQYF
CDR3nt: TGCAGTGCTAGGGCGACTAGCGGGAGTATGGAGACCCAGTACTTC

v_gene: TRBV29-1
d_gene: TRBD2
abundance: once
j_gene: TRBJ2-1
CDR3aa: CSAHGLAGETQFF
CDR3nt: TGCAGCGCCCACGGACTAGCGGGGGAGACCCAGTTCTTC

v_gene: TRBV12-3/TRBV12-4
d_gene: TRBD1
abundance: NA
j_gene: TRBJ1-5
CDR3aa: CASTNRARGGSNQPQHF
CDR3nt: TGTGCCAGCACCAACAGAGCCAGGGGGGGGAGCAATCAGCCCCAGCATTTT

v_gene: TRBV7-9
d_gene: TRBD2
abundance: NA
j_gene: TRBJ2-7
CDR3aa: CASSPAGGKFYEQYF
CDR3nt: TGTGCCAGCAGCCCCGCGGGGGGAAAGTTTTACGAGCAGTACTTC

v_gene: TRBV6-6
d_gene: NA
abundance: NA
j_gene: TRBJ1-5
CDR3aa: CASSFQGYSNQPQHF
CDR3nt: TGTGCCAGCAGTTTTCAGGGTTATAGCAATCAGCCCCAGCATTTT

v_gene: TRBV6-1
d_gene: TRBD2
abundance: once
j_gene: TRBJ2-3
CDR3aa: CASIPGGPSTDTQYF
CDR3nt: TGTGCCAGCATTCCGGGGGGACCTAGCACAGATACGCAGTATTTT

v_gene: TRBV7-9
d_gene: NA
abundance: once
j_gene: TRBJ2-6
CDR3aa: CASSSLGAHSGANVLTF
CDR3nt: TGTGCCAGCAGCTCTTTGGGAGCCCACTCTGGGGCCAACGTCCTGACTTTC

v_gene: TRBV7-2
d_gene: TRBD1
abundance: NA
j_gene: TRBJ2-5
CDR3aa: CASSLADTGGGETQYF
CDR3nt: TGTGCCAGCAGCTTAGCGGATACAGGGGGCGGCGAGACCCAGTACTTC

v_gene: TRBV27
d_gene: NA
abundance: NA
j_gene: TRBJ1-5
CDR3aa: CASRREGAWGSNQPQHF
CDR3nt: TGTGCCAGCAGGCGTGAGGGAGCATGGGGGAGCAATCAGCCCCAGCATTTT

v_gene: TRBV6-6
d_gene: TRBD1
abundance: once
j_gene: TRBJ2-7
CDR3aa: CASTQGTGRRPSYEQYF
CDR3nt: TGTGCCAGCACTCAAGGGACAGGGCGCCGACCTTCCTACGAGCAGTACTTC

v_gene: TRBV7-8
d_gene: NA
abundance: NA
j_gene: TRBJ2-5
CDR3aa: CASSEAAGETQYF
CDR3nt: TGTGCCAGCAGCGAGGCTGCAGGAGAGACCCAGTACTTC